The subject of this entry is one TCR beta chain. Method: immunoSEQ multiplex PCR; TCRdb's copy keeps in-frame clones and lacks some. The sample yields a few hundred thousand clones, about nine tenths seen once. Participants came from about 24 US areas, aged about 18 to 100 years. These data come from a study of blood T cell repertoires in COVID-19. The TCR originated in a woman aged 40 to 55 who had been exposed to COVID-19. Material: PBMCs or T cells enriched from blood (not recorded which).

The chain's CDR3 is CASSIGSGIRYNEQFF. CDR3 in DNA: TGTGCCAGCAGCATCGGGAGCGGGATTCGATACAATGAGCAGTTCTTC. The chain joins TRBV5-4 to TRBJ2-1, with 7 bases fitting TRBD2. V lost 4 bases and J lost 4; bases outside the gene matches: 11. Looked up from germline, CDR1 is SGHNT and CDR2 is YYREEE (reference sequence). CDR3 length: 16 amino acids.